The clone carrying this TCR beta chain was found a few times. Study processing details: Reference gene primer amplification gave nucleated cell count estimates. Clones were sequenced by immunoSEQ multiplex PCR, and TCRdb holds only the in-frame ones, with some missing. The D gene and trimming were derived from the DNA, and the V and J assignments and clone size from that table. In the table there are about 78,000 clones, 60% to 80% of which are singletons. These data are taken from a study of blood T cell repertoires in COVID-19. Trimming took 2 bases from V and 3 from J, leaving 8 bases between them. Per germline, CDR1 SGDLS and CDR2 YYNGEE. This CDR3 has 13 amino acids.

The specimen was peripheral blood. The J gene is TRBJ2-5, the V gene TRBV9; D perhaps matches TRBD2 (6 bases). The clonotype originates from a human donor in a cohort sampled during active COVID-19. CDR3 DNA: TGTGCCAGCAGCGTCGGGGGAGAAGAGACCCAGTACTTC. Protein: CASSVGGEETQYF.